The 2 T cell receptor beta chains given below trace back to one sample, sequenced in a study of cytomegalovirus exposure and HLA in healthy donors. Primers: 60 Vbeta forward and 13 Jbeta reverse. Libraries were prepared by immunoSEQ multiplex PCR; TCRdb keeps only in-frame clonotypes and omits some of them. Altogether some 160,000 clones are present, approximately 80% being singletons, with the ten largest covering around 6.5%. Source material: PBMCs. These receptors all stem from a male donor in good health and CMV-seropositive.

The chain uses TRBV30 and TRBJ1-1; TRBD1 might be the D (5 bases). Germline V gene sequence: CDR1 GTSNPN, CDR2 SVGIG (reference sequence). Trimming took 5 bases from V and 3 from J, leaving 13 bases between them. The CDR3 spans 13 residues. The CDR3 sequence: CAWCQGIDTEAFF. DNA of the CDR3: TGTGCCTGGTGCCAGGGAATAGACACTGAAGCTTTCTTT.

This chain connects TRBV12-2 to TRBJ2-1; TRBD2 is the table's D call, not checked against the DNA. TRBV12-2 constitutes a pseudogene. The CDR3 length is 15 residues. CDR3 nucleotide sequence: TGTGCAAGTCGCTTACATGGTAGTGACTACAATGAGCAGTTCTTC. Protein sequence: CASRLHGSDYNEQFF.